Here is one TCR beta chain with its context. Its antigen is currently not known. No per-base quality is available; no much larger clone lies one base away. The germline V gene specifies MNHNS as CDR1 and SASEGT as CDR2. V is reduced by 3 bases and J by 3 bases, leaving a spacing of 9 bases between them. CDR3 length: 14 amino acids, cysteine to phenylalanine. The DNA shown is the 42-base CDR3, in frame from base 1. The data belong to a study of blood T cell repertoires in COVID-19 (dated by TCRdb to about 2020). Concerning the study at large: Samples from collaborators originated in the United States, Italy and Spain and spanned both the acute and convalescent phases of COVID-19. The prospective study material was composed of cDNA or gDNA derived from T cells, B-cell-depleted T cells, or PBMCs. Deeply sampled blood TCRbeta repertoires from subjects exposed to, actively infected with, or recovered from COVID-19 were included in the dataset. The repertoires were released in a freely available public database meant as a resource for research on the immune response to SARS-CoV-2. The samples were drawn from the first 160 participants of the ongoing ImmuneRACE study and from roughly 1,300 subjects provided by 6 global collaborators. The sample metadata nearly always contained a de-identified subject ID, COVID-19 status, age in years and sex. HLA class I and class II types, where available, came from metadata supplied by the sample provider rather than from assay-based typing. Summary of the overall study and its limitations: The amount of clinical and demographic metadata varied by source and participant and was provided uncurated.

The collaborating institutions used their own protocols to collect whole blood in K2EDTA tubes. For TCRbeta analysis, collaborator samples were shipped as frozen whole blood, as isolated PBMCs, or as DNA extracted from either sample type. TCRbeta CDR3 regions were amplified from genomic DNA using the immunoSEQ Assay, a bias-controlled multiplex PCR. As for the authors' bioinformatics: The number of nucleated cells in each sample was estimated from the amplification of reference gene primers within the assay. Sequence reads were collapsed and filtered to measure the absolute abundance of every unique TCRbeta CDR3 rearrangement. Productive Simpson clonality was computed per sample as the square root of Simpson's diversity index over productive rearrangements. The table was pulled from immuneACCESS by TCRdb, which kept in-frame rearrangements only. Such tables lose some clones; where checked, under half of the loss comes from unresolved V genes, and the rest has no known cause. D and trimming were read from the DNA, whereas the V and J calls and clone size are those reported in that table. A total of some 180,000 clones appear in this sample, about 80% of them only once. Roughly 6.4% of the sample is in the top ten clones.

The rearranged chain carries TRBV6-1 and TRBJ1-5; TRBD1 is possibly the D segment (6 matching bases). The TCR originated in a man between 60 and 75 years old with acute or convalescent COVID-19. The source material was peripheral blood. The DNA sequence is as follows: TGTGCCAGCAGTGACAGGGGCTACAATCAGCCCCAGCATTTT. Its coded protein is CASSDRGYNQPQHF.